This is a list of T cell receptor beta chains from one sample in a study of blood T cells in healthy people across ages. TCRdb ran MiXCR on the 5' RACE reads and lists one entry per CDR3 protein. The data contain 1,800,000 or so distinct CDR3 sequences, about two fifths of them singletons. The sample consisted of blood. These receptor sequences come from a human donor in good health. CDR3s include the opening cysteine and the closing phenylalanine or tryptophan. Each record gives: V gene, D gene, clone size, J gene, CDR3 DNA, CDR3 protein. A D gene is named only where the DNA matches it firmly. Part of the rows lack a size; the others show once, few, many or a class for expanded clones.

v_call: TRBV7-9; d_call: NA; clone_size: NA; j_call: TRBJ1-1; cdr3_nt: TGTGCCAGCGGGGATCCGAACACTGAAGCTTTCTTT; cdr3_aa: CASGDPNTEAFF
v_call: TRBV6-4; d_call: TRBD1; clone_size: NA; j_call: TRBJ1-4; cdr3_nt: TGTGCCTGCAGCCCCGGGACAGGGGGCGCGAGTGAAAAACTGTTTTTT; cdr3_aa: CACSPGTGGASEKLFF
v_call: TRBV20-1; d_call: TRBD1; clone_size: NA; j_call: TRBJ2-7; cdr3_nt: TGCAGTGCTAGACCGGGACAGGGGGACGAGCAGTACTTC; cdr3_aa: CSARPGQGDEQYF
v_call: TRBV29-1; d_call: TRBD2; clone_size: few; j_call: TRBJ2-3; cdr3_nt: TGCAGCGTTGGGGGACTAGCGTACCTCACAGATACGCAGTATTTT; cdr3_aa: CSVGGLAYLTDTQYF
v_call: TRBV20-1; d_call: NA; clone_size: NA; j_call: TRBJ1-5; cdr3_nt: TGCAGTGCTAGAGACAGGCTTAGCAATCAGCCCCAGCATTTT; cdr3_aa: CSARDRLSNQPQHF
v_call: TRBV7-9; d_call: NA; clone_size: NA; j_call: TRBJ2-3; cdr3_nt: TGTGCCAGCAGCTTTCGTTATCAGCGCACAGATACGCAGTATTTT; cdr3_aa: CASSFRYQRTDTQYF
v_call: TRBV29-1; d_call: NA; clone_size: NA; j_call: TRBJ1-1; cdr3_nt: TGCAGCGTTGAAACCAAAGTCTCGTACACTGAAGCTTTCTTT; cdr3_aa: CSVETKVSYTEAFF
v_call: TRBV4-2; d_call: NA; clone_size: NA; j_call: TRBJ2-5; cdr3_nt: TGTGCCAGCAGCCACGAAGGCGGAGAGACCCAGTACTTC; cdr3_aa: CASSHEGGETQYF
v_call: TRBV5-1; d_call: NA; clone_size: NA; j_call: TRBJ1-2; cdr3_nt: TGCGCCAGCAGCTACGGGACCCCGGGTGGCTACACCTTC; cdr3_aa: CASSYGTPGGYTF
v_call: TRBV7-2; d_call: NA; clone_size: few; j_call: TRBJ1-2; cdr3_nt: TGTGCCAGCAACCCTGAGGGGGGCGCTAACTATGGCTACACCTTC; cdr3_aa: CASNPEGGANYGYTF
v_call: TRBV9; d_call: NA; clone_size: once; j_call: TRBJ2-3; cdr3_nt: TGTGCCAGCAGCCCTGCGCTCGGGACTCAGCCGCAGTATTTT; cdr3_aa: CASSPALGTQPQYF
v_call: TRBV4-3; d_call: NA; clone_size: NA; j_call: TRBJ2-6; cdr3_nt: TGCGCCAGCAGCCAAGATGGCACAGGAAGCTCTGGGGCCAACGTCCTGACTTTC; cdr3_aa: CASSQDGTGSSGANVLTF
v_call: TRBV7-9; d_call: NA; clone_size: NA; j_call: TRBJ2-1; cdr3_nt: TGTGCCAGCAGATCCGACTTAGGAAATGAGCAGTTCTTC; cdr3_aa: CASRSDLGNEQFF
v_call: TRBV7-2; d_call: NA; clone_size: many; j_call: TRBJ2-3; cdr3_nt: TGTGCCAGCAGCTTAGCAGCGGGCGGCACAGATACGCAGTATTTT; cdr3_aa: CASSLAAGGTDTQYF
v_call: TRBV4-3; d_call: NA; clone_size: NA; j_call: TRBJ1-2; cdr3_nt: TGCGCCAGCAGCCAAGTGGACCTTCCAGGACCCTATGGCTACACCTTC; cdr3_aa: CASSQVDLPGPYGYTF
v_call: TRBV25-1; d_call: NA; clone_size: NA; j_call: TRBJ2-5; cdr3_nt: TGTGCCAGCAGTGAATTCGGGGGGCGACAAGAGACCCAGTACTTC; cdr3_aa: CASSEFGGRQETQYF
v_call: TRBV3-1; d_call: NA; clone_size: once; j_call: TRBJ1-4; cdr3_nt: TGTGCCAGCAGCCCGACGGGAGTAGGGGAAAAACTGTTTTTT; cdr3_aa: CASSPTGVGEKLFF
v_call: TRBV10-3; d_call: NA; clone_size: NA; j_call: TRBJ2-1; cdr3_nt: TGTGCCATCAGTGACCGCACCGGGAACCGGTATCACAATGAGCAGTTCTTC; cdr3_aa: CAISDRTGNRYHNEQFF
v_call: TRBV7-7; d_call: NA; clone_size: NA; j_call: TRBJ2-1; cdr3_nt: TGTGCCGGCAGCCTGGGGGCGGCTGCCTACAATGAGCAGTTCTTC; cdr3_aa: CAGSLGAAAYNEQFF
v_call: TRBV5-1; d_call: TRBD2; clone_size: NA; j_call: TRBJ2-1; cdr3_nt: TGCGCCAGCGGGCAACTAGCGCCAAACTACAATGAGCAGTTCTTC; cdr3_aa: CASGQLAPNYNEQFF
v_call: TRBV5-1; d_call: TRBD1; clone_size: NA; j_call: TRBJ1-2; cdr3_nt: TGCACCAGCAGCTTACAGGGGAATGGCTACACCTTC; cdr3_aa: CTSSLQGNGYTF
v_call: TRBV7-2; d_call: NA; clone_size: few; j_call: TRBJ1-2; cdr3_nt: TGTGCCAGCAGCTTAGCCGGGGGGTCCGGGGGCTACACCTTC; cdr3_aa: CASSLAGGSGGYTF
v_call: TRBV12-5; d_call: NA; clone_size: few; j_call: TRBJ2-5; cdr3_nt: TGTGCTTCCGGGGAACCCCCGGAGACCCAGTACTTC; cdr3_aa: CASGEPPETQYF
v_call: TRBV5-1; d_call: TRBD2; clone_size: few; j_call: TRBJ2-1; cdr3_nt: TGCGCCAGCAGCGTGGGGACTAGCGGGGGGAACTACAATGAGCAGTTCTTC; cdr3_aa: CASSVGTSGGNYNEQFF
v_call: TRBV20-1; d_call: NA; clone_size: NA; j_call: TRBJ1-2; cdr3_nt: TGCAGTGCAGGGAATGGGTATGGCTACACCTTC; cdr3_aa: CSAGNGYGYTF
v_call: TRBV29-1; d_call: NA; clone_size: NA; j_call: TRBJ1-2; cdr3_nt: TGCAGCGAATGGGGGGCTGAGGGCTACACCTTC; cdr3_aa: CSEWGAEGYTF
v_call: TRBV29-1; d_call: TRBD1; clone_size: NA; j_call: TRBJ2-5; cdr3_nt: TGCAGCTGTAGACAGGGAGAGACCCAGTACTTC; cdr3_aa: CSCRQGETQYF